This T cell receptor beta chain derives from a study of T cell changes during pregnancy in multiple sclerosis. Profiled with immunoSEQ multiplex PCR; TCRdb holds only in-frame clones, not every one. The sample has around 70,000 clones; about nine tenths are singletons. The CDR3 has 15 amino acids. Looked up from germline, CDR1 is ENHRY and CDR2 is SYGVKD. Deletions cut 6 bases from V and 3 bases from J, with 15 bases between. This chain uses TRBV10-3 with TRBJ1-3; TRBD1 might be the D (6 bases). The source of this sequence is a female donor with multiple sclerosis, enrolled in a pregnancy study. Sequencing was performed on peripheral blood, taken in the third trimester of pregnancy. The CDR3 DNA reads TGTGCCATCAGCTCCCCGGGACACAATGGAAACACCATATATTTT. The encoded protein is CAISSPGHNGNTIYF.